This T cell receptor (beta chain) was profiled in a study of cytomegalovirus exposure and HLA in healthy donors. The CDR3 has 16 amino acids. Germline CDR1 reads SGHRS; CDR2 reads YFSETQ. Researchers ran the PCR with 60 Vbeta and 13 Jbeta primers. Profiled with immunoSEQ multiplex PCR; TCRdb holds only in-frame clones, not every one. This repertoire shows more than 60,000 clones, 79% found once; its top ten account for just under 3%. The source is a woman aged 25 to 39 in good health and CMV-seronegative. V usage is TRBV5-1 and J usage is TRBJ2-5; perhaps TRBD1 as D (5 bases). The J call may be in error: the DNA end matches TRBJ2-7 better. Input material: PBMCs. CDR3: CASSLTLQGPPYEQYF. The CDR3 DNA sequence: TGCGCCAGCAGCTTAACTCTCCAGGGCCCACCCTACGAGCAGTACTTC.